This entry lists 29 T cell receptor beta chains sequenced from one sample in a study of T cell responses to AZD1222 COVID-19 vaccine. This table comes from immunoSEQ multiplex PCR, and its TCRdb copy is limited to in-frame clones, with some not included. This table holds roughly 69,000 clones, 80% found once. The sequenced sample was peripheral blood, obtained 28 days after the second AZD1222 dose. Every receptor here comes from an adult who received the AZD1222 COVID-19 vaccine.

The rearrangement uses TRBV25-1 and TRBJ1-4; a possible D gene is TRBD1 (5 bases). Germline values: CDR1 MGHDK, CDR2 SYGVNS. The CDR3 runs to 14 residues. V dropped 3 bases and J dropped 6 bases, with 11 bases sitting between them. The CDR3 here is CASSESPRDEKLFF. DNA of the CDR3: TGTGCCAGCAGTGAGTCCCCCAGGGATGAAAAACTGTTTTTT.

The table lists this clone with a count of one. The chain couples TRBV23-1 to TRBJ1-4; maybe TRBD1 (6 bases). TRBV23-1 is recorded as an ORF, its role being uncertain. Trimming removed 4 bases from V and 10 bases from J, with 31 bases in between. This CDR3 has 19 amino acids. CDR3: CASSPTGRGKGGCSSKLFF. CDR3 in DNA: TGCGCCAGCAGTCCTACGGGGCGGGGGAAGGGGGGATGTAGTTCAAAACTGTTTTTT.

This clone was observed a single time. One end of the junction is discordant with germline, which a read error may explain. V and J are TRBV5-1 and TRBJ1-4; 8 bases line up with TRBD1. The germline V gene has CDR1 SGHRS and CDR2 YFSETQ. CDR3 size: 15 residues. CDR3 DNA: TGCGCCAGCAGCTTGTGGGGGACAGGTAATGAAGAACTGTTTTTT. Translation gives CASSLWGTGNEELFF.

The chain links TRBV10-3 to TRBJ1-6, with 8 bases that match TRBD1. The junction had 3 bases not matched to a gene; V was cut back by 3 bases and J by 8 bases. This CDR3 is built from 14 residues. Germline lookup yields CDR1 ENHRY and CDR2 SYGVKD. CDR3 in DNA: TGTGCCATCAGTGACCAGGGGGCTGATTCACCCCTCCACTTT. Translated, it gives CAISDQGADSPLHF.

This clone is a singleton in its sample. The chain recombines TRBV9 with TRBJ1-4; D not resolved. Trimming left V 0 bases short and J 6 bases short, with 12 bases between. The germline CDR1 and CDR2 sequences are SGDLS and YYNGEE. The CDR3 totals 15 residues. The chain's CDR3 is CASSVGESLYEKLFF. CDR3 bases: TGTGCCAGCAGCGTAGGGGAGAGTCTTTATGAAAAACTGTTTTTT.

Note on this clone: Compared with germline, one end of the junction differs, possibly owing to a read error. V usage is TRBV7-2 and J usage is TRBJ2-1, with 11 nucleotides matching TRBD2. Germline CDR1 reads SGHTA; CDR2 reads FQGNSA. CDR3 length equals 17 residues. CDR3 sequence reads: CASRLDLAGGSYNEQFF. CDR3 nucleotide sequence: TGTGCCAGCAGGTTAGATCTAGCGGGGGGCTCCTACAATGAGCAGTTCTTC.

This chain uses TRBV28 with TRBJ2-3, with D perhaps matching TRBD1 (6 bases). CDR1 is MDHEN and CDR2 is SYDVKM in the germline V gene. This CDR3 has 14 amino acids. Deletions cut 5 bases from V and 4 bases from J, with 13 bases between. CDR3 bases: TGTGCCAGCAGTGTCGCCAGGGGTCCAGATACGCAGTATTTT. Protein: CASSVARGPDTQYF.

The chain employs TRBV5-4 and TRBJ2-5; maybe TRBD1 (6 bases). V lost 1 base and J lost 2, with 18 bases in between. In germline, CDR1 is SGHNT, CDR2 YYREEE (reference sequence). The CDR3 sequence is 17 residues long. CDR3 in amino acids: CASSLPLGIRGQETQYF. DNA for the CDR3: TGTGCCAGCAGCTTGCCACTTGGGATTAGGGGGCAAGAGACCCAGTACTTC. Drawing the rest from reference TRBV5-4 and TRBJ2-5, the complete variable domain is ETGVTQSPTHLIKTRGQQVTLRCSSQSGHNTVSWYQQALGQGPQFIFQYYREEENGRGNFPPRFSGLQFPNYSSELNVNALELDDSALYLCASSLPLGIRGQETQYFGPGTRLLVL.

The genes are TRBV3-1 (or the pseudogene TRBV3-2) and TRBJ2-7, with D possibly being TRBD2 (6 bases). Trimming shortened V by 1 base and J by 4 bases, and 11 bases separated the two germline ends. This CDR3 is built from 14 residues. The germline V gene has CDR1 LGHDT and CDR2 YNNKEL (reference sequence). This CDR3 is CASSQVMRGYEQYF. As DNA, the CDR3 is TGTGCCAGCAGCCAAGTGATGCGGGGTTACGAGCAGTACTTC.

The chain carries TRBV7-9 and TRBJ1-2; D is perhaps TRBD1 (5 bases). The germline gives CDR1 SEHNR, CDR2 FQNEAQ (reference sequence). Trimming shortened V by 10 bases and J by 7 bases, and 28 bases separated the two germline ends. This CDR3 comprises 16 residues. The CDR3: CAIPWRRSPRGGGYTF. The CDR3 DNA sequence: TGTGCCATCCCTTGGCGGCGATCTCCGCGGGGGGGTGGCTACACCTTC.

This sequence joins TRBV6-2 or TRBV6-3 and TRBJ1-5; 8 bases line up with TRBD1. Trimming took 4 bases from V and 3 from J; bases not matched to a gene: 8. The CDR3 runs to 16 residues. Germline values: CDR1 MNHEY, CDR2 SVGEGT. Here the CDR3 reads CASSLQGESPNQPQHF. CDR3 in DNA: TGTGCCAGCAGTTTACAGGGGGAGTCGCCCAATCAGCCCCAGCATTTT.

The chain joins TRBV27 to TRBJ1-1, with TRBD1 identical over 9 bases. This CDR3 is 17 amino acids long. Germline V gene sequence: CDR1 MNHEY, CDR2 SMNVEV (reference sequence). V gave up 1 base and J gave up 0 bases; unmatched junction bases: 6. CDR3 nucleotide sequence: TGTGCCAGCAGTTTATTGGGGACAGGGACGATGAACACTGAAGCTTTCTTT. This encodes CASSLLGTGTMNTEAFF.

This chain joins TRBV7-9 and TRBJ2-5; 11 nucleotides agree with TRBD1. CDR3 length: 17 amino acids. The V gene end was trimmed by 5 bases and the J gene end by 1 base; junction bases not matched to a gene: 9. CDR1 and CDR2 from the germline V gene are SEHNR and FQNEAQ (reference sequence). The CDR3 sequence: CASSRTGGLGAQETQYF. CDR3 nucleotides: TGTGCCAGCAGCCGGACAGGGGGCCTGGGGGCCCAAGAGACCCAGTACTTC.

This clone was counted a few times. The chain couples TRBV5-6 to TRBJ2-3; perhaps D is TRBD1 or TRBD2 (6 bases each). This CDR3 contains 14 residues. V gave up 1 base and J gave up 2 bases, with 8 bases separating them. CDR1 and CDR2 from the germline V gene are SGHDT and YYEEEE. The CDR3 is CASSLWGATDTQYF. The CDR3 DNA follows: TGTGCCAGCAGCTTGTGGGGGGCCACAGATACGCAGTATTTT. The whole variable domain, filled in from reference TRBV5-6 and TRBJ2-3, reads DAGVTQSPTHLIKTRGQQVTLRCSPKSGHDTVSWYQQALGQGPQFIFQYYEEEERQRGNFPDRFSGHQFPNYSSELNVNALLLGDSALYLCASSLWGATDTQYFGPGTRLTVL.

In this sample, this clone turned up a few times. The rearrangement joins TRBV11-1 to TRBJ2-7, with D possibly TRBD2 on 6 matching bases. The CDR3 contains 15 residues. CDR1 is SGHAT and CDR2 is FQDESV in the germline V gene (reference sequence). Trimming removed 2 bases at V and 2 bases at J, with 13 bases between. For the CDR3, the DNA is TGTGCCAGCAGCTTATTCGCGGGGAACGCCTACGAGCAGTACTTC. Residues: CASSLFAGNAYEQYF.

The V gene is TRBV3-1 (or the pseudogene TRBV3-2), the J gene TRBJ1-2; 8 bases map to TRBD1. Losses at the gene ends were 3 bases for V and 3 bases for J; bases not matched to a gene: 3. Germline CDR1 LGHDT, CDR2 YNNKEL (reference sequence). The CDR3 has 14 amino acids. CDR3 protein: CASSHLQGDYGYTF. The CDR3 coding sequence is TGTGCCAGCAGCCATCTACAGGGGGACTATGGCTACACCTTC.

This chain joins TRBV11-2 and TRBJ1-4; 10 bases map to TRBD1. V lost 5 bases, J lost 6 bases, and 9 bases stayed unmatched. The CDR3 spans 16 residues. CDR1 and CDR2 from the germline V gene are SGHAT and FQNNGV. CDR3 sequence: CASSPTSGQGDEKLFF. CDR3 bases: TGTGCCAGCAGCCCAACCTCAGGACAGGGGGATGAAAAACTGTTTTTT.

This rearrangement joins TRBV21-1 to TRBJ1-6. TRBV21-1 is marked as a pseudogene. CDR3 length: 14 residues. As DNA, the CDR3 is TGTGCCAGCAGCAAACGACAGGAGGGAGCACCCCTCCACTTT. Amino acids: CASSKRQEGAPLHF.

This chain joins TRBV29-1 and TRBJ2-3; D uncertain. Germline V gene lookup returns CDR1 SQVTM and CDR2 ANQGSEA. With 8 bases removed from V and 2 bases from J, the gap between germline ends came to 17 bases. The CDR3 covers 14 residues. This CDR3 is CSTGLGTNTDTQYF. DNA for the CDR3: TGCAGCACCGGGTTAGGAACTAACACAGATACGCAGTATTTT.

This clone has only a few counts. V is TRBV19 and J is TRBJ1-5, with 7 bases that match TRBD1. Germline V gene data show CDR1 as LNHDA and CDR2 as SQIVND (reference sequence). CDR3 length equals 14 residues. Unmatched junction bases numbered 8, after V lost 5 bases and J lost 7 bases. The CDR3: CASSPWTGGQPQHF. CDR3 nucleotides: TGTGCCAGTAGTCCTTGGACAGGAGGACAGCCCCAGCATTTT.

The chain carries TRBV7-9 and TRBJ1-2; the match to TRBD1 covers 12 bases. CDR3 length: 14 amino acids. Losses at the gene ends were 5 bases for V and 7 bases for J; bases not matched to a gene: 5. CDR1 SEHNR and CDR2 FQNEAQ come from the germline V gene (reference sequence). This CDR3 is CASSQGQGALGYTF. CDR3 in DNA: TGTGCCAGCAGCCAGGGACAGGGGGCGCTTGGCTACACCTTC.

This clone was counted only a few times. The gene calls are TRBV5-4 and TRBJ1-1, with D perhaps matching TRBD1 (5 bases). V was pared by 1 base and J by 1 base, with 8 bases between. Germline V gives CDR1 SGHNT, CDR2 YYREEE (reference sequence). The CDR3 loop spans 14 amino acids. CDR3 bases: TGTGCCAGCAGCTTGCAGGGACGGAACACTGAAGCTTTCTTT. It specifies CASSLQGRNTEAFF.

The chain recombines TRBV27 with TRBJ1-1; D is unclear. The ends were cut back, 3 bases at V and 0 bases at J, with 5 bases in the middle. CDR3 size: 13 residues. Germline CDR1 MNHEY, CDR2 SMNVEV (reference sequence). The CDR3 spells CASSFMVNTEAFF. The CDR3 nucleotides read TGTGCCAGCAGTTTTATGGTGAACACTGAAGCTTTCTTT.

The chain uses TRBV7-8 and TRBJ1-2; 8 bases agree with TRBD1. CDR1 is SGHVS, CDR2 FQNEAQ, per germline. V trimming: 8 bases; J trimming: 2 bases; junction bases outside the gene matches: 4. There are 13 residues in the CDR3. The CDR3 DNA follows: TGTGCCAGCTCCCGGGACAGGAACTATGGCTACACCTTC. Protein: CASSRDRNYGYTF.

The count of this clone is one. V and J are TRBV27 and TRBJ2-6; D remains unclear. V was shortened by 3 bases and J by 3 bases, with 6 bases between the two germline ends. This CDR3 comprises 14 residues. Looked up from germline, CDR1 is MNHEY and CDR2 is SMNVEV (reference sequence). For the CDR3, the DNA is TGTGCCAGCAGTTTTAGACTTGGGGCCAACGTCCTGACTTTC. Translating it yields CASSFRLGANVLTF.

The chain is built from TRBV2 and TRBJ2-2, with D perhaps TRBD1 (6 bases). Germline assignment: CDR1 SNHLY and CDR2 FYNNEI. The CDR3 extends over 16 amino acids. Trimming shortened V by 7 bases and J by 0 bases, and 15 bases separated the two germline ends. CDR3 in DNA: TGTGCCAGCACCGCTAGGGGGACCACGAACACCGGGGAGCTGTTTTTT. It translates to CASTARGTTNTGELFF.

The chain uses TRBV28 and TRBJ2-7; D possibly matches TRBD1 or TRBD2 (5 bases each). Looked up from germline, CDR1 is MDHEN and CDR2 is SYDVKM. The CDR3 consists of 12 residues. V was pared by 7 bases and J by 4 bases, with 11 bases between. CDR3 nucleotides: TGTGCCAGCATGGGACCTGCTTACGAGCAGTACTTC. Translation gives CASMGPAYEQYF.

The genes are TRBV7-9 and TRBJ1-2; no clear D gene. Germline assignment: CDR1 SEHNR and CDR2 FQNEAQ (reference sequence). V lost 1 base to trimming and J lost 3 bases, with 9 bases between them. The CDR3 has 14 amino acids. CDR3 sequence reads: CASSLEQHYYGYTF. For the CDR3, the DNA is TGTGCCAGCAGCTTAGAACAGCACTACTATGGCTACACCTTC.

This chain links TRBV27 with TRBJ1-2; D is ambiguous. Germline V lookup: CDR1 MNHEY, CDR2 SMNVEV (reference sequence). With 3 bases removed from V and 2 bases from J, the gap between germline ends came to 7 bases. The CDR3 runs to 13 residues. The CDR3 nucleotides are TGTGCCAGCAGTTTGAGGATGAACTATGGCTACACCTTC. Amino acid sequence: CASSLRMNYGYTF.